This T cell receptor beta chain stems from a study of T cells in Graves' hyperthyroidism and ophthalmopathy. Whole-study results and caveats: Most clonotypes that expanded in the thyroid above 0.001 also showed up in blood.

Amplified regions were TCR beta CDR3 sequences from RNA transcripts. A first-round RT-PCR of the TCR CDR3 used the HTBI primer set. One entry per CDR3 protein results from TCRdb running MiXCR on the multiplex PCR reads. This table holds around 340,000 distinct CDR3 sequences, approximately 16% found once. Per germline, CDR1 SGHRS and CDR2 YFSETQ. The junction had 10 bases not matched to a gene; V was cut back by 7 bases and J by 4 bases. The length of the CDR3 is 16 residues. This clonotype was detected many times. The antigen is undetermined. Patients between 18 and 65 years old had hyperthyroidism, newly diagnosed and lasting under 2 months. Based on clinical symptoms, serum thyroxine and TRAb, thyroid ultrasound and orbital computed tomography, diagnoses were reached. The PBMCs were sourced from fresh peripheral blood (approximately 9 ml).

The rearrangement links TRBV5-1 to TRBJ2-7; 14 nucleotides agree with TRBD2. Sequencing was performed on blood. This receptor was obtained from a man aged 30 to 45 with Graves' hyperthyroidism. CDR3 DNA sequence: TGCGCCAGCCCTACTGGACTAGCGGGAGGAGGGTACGAGCAGTACTTC. Amino acids: CASPTGLAGGGYEQYF.